The 9 T cell receptor beta chains listed next were all sequenced from one sample in a study of fetal regulatory T cell absence and autoimmunity. The assay was immunoSEQ multiplex PCR, and TCRdb's table has in-frame clones only and misses some. Among about 95,000 clones listed, 60% to 80% were seen once. The sequenced sample consisted of pancreas tissue. Receptors were obtained from a male donor with IPEX syndrome.

This clone was seen more than once but under ten times. V and J are TRBV6-5 and TRBJ2-7; 11 nucleotides agree with TRBD2. V was pared by 8 bases and J by 3 bases, with 9 bases of the junction left unmatched. This CDR3 has 15 amino acids. Germline V CDR1 and CDR2: MNHEY, SVGAGI. For the CDR3, the DNA is TGTGCCAGCGGAACCCGGACTAGCGGGCTCTACGAGCAGTACTTC. Protein: CASGTRTSGLYEQYF.

V is TRBV4-1 and J is TRBJ2-5; D uncertain. Germline V gene lookup returns CDR1 MGHRA and CDR2 YSYEKL. V gave up 1 base and J gave up 5 bases, with 8 bases separating them. The CDR3 is made up of 13 amino acids. The CDR3 sequence is CASSQGKKETQYF. DNA for the CDR3: TGCGCCAGCAGCCAAGGAAAGAAGGAGACCCAGTACTTC.

The rearrangement links TRBV5-4 to TRBJ2-7; 12 nucleotides agree with TRBD2. Looked up from germline, CDR1 is SGHNT and CDR2 is YYREEE (reference sequence). The CDR3 consists of 16 residues. Trimming removed 0 bases from V and 4 bases from J; junction bases left unmatched: 5. CDR3 protein: CASSLEASGRGYEQYF. Here the CDR3 DNA reads TGTGCCAGCAGCTTGGAGGCTAGCGGGAGGGGGTACGAGCAGTACTTC.

V usage is TRBV5-1 and J usage is TRBJ1-2; 12 bases align to TRBD1. V was pared by 8 bases and J by 8 bases, with 4 bases of the junction left unmatched. Germline V gives CDR1 SGHRS, CDR2 YFSETQ. The CDR3 is made up of 12 amino acids. The CDR3 spells CASTGTGGGYTF. Here the CDR3 DNA reads TGCGCCAGTACCGGGACAGGGGGCGGCTACACCTTC.

The chain carries TRBV6-1 and TRBJ2-1; the D call may be TRBD1 or TRBD2 (5 bases each). The CDR3 is 15 residues long. Looked up from germline, CDR1 is MNHNS and CDR2 is SASEGT. The V end was cut by 3 bases, the J end by 0 bases, with 9 bases between. The CDR3 region is CASSDWGSSYNEQFF. As DNA, the CDR3 is TGTGCCAGCAGTGATTGGGGGAGCTCCTACAATGAGCAGTTCTTC.

This chain uses TRBV4-1 with TRBJ2-3; 10 bases fit TRBD2. CDR1 and CDR2 (germline): MGHRA, YSYEKL. CDR3 length: 17 amino acids. The V gene end was trimmed by 0 bases and the J gene end by 2 bases; junction bases not matched to a gene: 5. Here the CDR3 reads CASSQDSTSGFTDTQYF. CDR3 bases: TGCGCCAGCAGCCAAGATTCGACTAGCGGGTTCACAGATACGCAGTATTTT.

The rearrangement links TRBV30 to TRBJ2-5, with D perhaps matching TRBD1 (6 bases). Trimming shortened V by 2 bases and J by 2 bases, and 6 bases separated the two germline ends. Per germline, CDR1 GTSNPN and CDR2 SVGIG (reference sequence). The CDR3 is made up of 12 amino acids. The CDR3 protein is CAWSRGQETQYF. Here the CDR3 DNA reads TGTGCCTGGAGTAGGGGGCAAGAGACCCAGTACTTC.

This clone has just one count. The CDR3 DNA reads TGTGCCAGCAGCAAACAGGGGGGCCTGGGCGGGGAGCTGTTTTTT. The encoded protein is CASSKQGGLGGELFF. The chain uses TRBV6-5 and TRBJ2-2; 8 positions agree with TRBD1. Losses at the gene ends were 6 bases for V and 7 bases for J; bases not matched to a gene: 10. Germline lookup yields CDR1 MNHEY and CDR2 SVGAGI. The CDR3 runs 15 residues.

The V and J genes are TRBV9 and TRBJ1-2; the match to TRBD1 covers 10 bases. Germline CDR1 SGDLS, CDR2 YYNGEE. The CDR3 is made up of 15 amino acids. The trim removed 0 bases at V and 5 bases at J, leaving 4 bases unmatched. CDR3 nucleotide sequence: TGTGCCAGCAGCGTAGCCGGACAGGGGGTATATGGCTACACCTTC. Translation: CASSVAGQGVYGYTF.